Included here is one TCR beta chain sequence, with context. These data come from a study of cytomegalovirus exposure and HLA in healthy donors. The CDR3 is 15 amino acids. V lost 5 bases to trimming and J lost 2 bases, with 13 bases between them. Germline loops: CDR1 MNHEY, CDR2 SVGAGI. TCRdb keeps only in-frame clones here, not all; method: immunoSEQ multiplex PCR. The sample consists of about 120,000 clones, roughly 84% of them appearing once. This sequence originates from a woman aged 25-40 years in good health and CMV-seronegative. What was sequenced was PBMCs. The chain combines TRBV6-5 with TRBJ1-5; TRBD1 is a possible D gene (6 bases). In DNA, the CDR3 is TGTGCCAGCAGTCTAGAGGGGGGGGGCAATCAGCCCCAGCATTTT. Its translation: CASSLEGGGNQPQHF.